A single sample gave rise to the 19 T cell receptor beta chains below, sequenced in a study of T cell changes during pregnancy in multiple sclerosis. Some clones are missing from TCRdb's copy, which holds only in-frame ones; the method was immunoSEQ multiplex PCR. The sample consists of 90,000 to 150,000 clones, approximately 95% of them appearing once. Sequenced here: peripheral blood, sampled before pregnancy. These receptor sequences come from a female donor with multiple sclerosis, enrolled in a pregnancy study.

The gene calls are TRBV30 and TRBJ1-5; D not resolved. V lost 5 bases to trimming and J lost 7 bases, with 15 bases between them. The germline gives CDR1 GTSNPN, CDR2 SVGIG (reference sequence). The length of the CDR3 is 13 residues. CDR3 amino acids: CAWGRTGMQPQHF. The DNA for the CDR3 is TGTGCCTGGGGACGGACGGGAATGCAGCCCCAGCATTTT.

V and J are TRBV4-1 and TRBJ1-2; TRBD1 is a possible D gene (6 bases). The V end lost 0 bases, the J end lost 5 bases, and 13 bases lay between the germline ends. This CDR3 spans 15 amino acids. Germline CDR1 is MGHRA and CDR2 is YSYEKL. The CDR3 spells CASSQEGQAPYGYTF. For the CDR3, the DNA is TGCGCCAGCAGCCAAGAGGGACAAGCCCCATATGGCTACACCTTC.

The chain links TRBV30 to TRBJ2-5, with D uncertain. V dropped 1 base and J dropped 3 bases, with 9 bases sitting between them. The CDR3 totals 13 residues. CDR1 and CDR2 from the germline V gene are GTSNPN and SVGIG (reference sequence). CDR3 nucleotide sequence: TGTGCCTGGAGTGGTAGTAGCAAAGAGACCCAGTACTTC. Translated, it gives CAWSGSSKETQYF.

The chain has TRBV9 and TRBJ2-1; 7 positions match TRBD2. CDR1 and CDR2 from the germline V gene are SGDLS and YYNGEE. V trimming: 4 bases; J trimming: 7 bases; junction bases outside the gene matches: 11. This CDR3 spans 15 amino acids. The CDR3 coding sequence is TGTGCCAGCAGCTATCTAGCGGAGATGGTAAATGAGCAGTTCTTC. The encoded protein is CASSYLAEMVNEQFF.

The chain has TRBV5-1 and TRBJ2-1; a weak D match, TRBD2 (6 bases). The germline V gene has CDR1 SGHRS and CDR2 YFSETQ. The CDR3 totals 15 residues. Trimming took off 5 bases at V and 2 bases at J, with 14 bases between the two ends. The CDR3 nucleotides read TGCGCCAGCAGTTTATCGGGACTGACCTACAATGAGCAGTTCTTC. This codes for CASSLSGLTYNEQFF.

The chain has TRBV29-1 and TRBJ1-2; possible D gene TRBD1, 5 bases. Germline values: CDR1 SQVTM, CDR2 ANQGSEA. The CDR3 length is 11 residues. The V end was cut by 2 bases, the J end by 8 bases, with 9 bases between. The CDR3 here is CSVERGGGYTF. The CDR3 DNA follows: TGCAGCGTTGAAAGGGGAGGAGGCTACACCTTC.

The CDR3 nucleotides read TGTGCCTGGCAGCTCCAGGGGGCCCTCAATCAGCCCCAGCATTTT. Protein: CAWQLQGALNQPQHF. The chain has TRBV30 and TRBJ1-5, with 8 nucleotides matching TRBD1. The ends lost 5 bases at V and 3 bases at J; junction bases unmatched: 9. Germline-derived CDR1 and CDR2 are GTSNPN and SVGIG (reference sequence). The CDR3 is 15 amino acids.

This chain connects TRBV5-1 to TRBJ1-6; 9 bases match TRBD1. Germline V gives CDR1 SGHRS, CDR2 YFSETQ. V shed 0 bases, J shed 9 bases, and the junction held 10 bases outside the gene matches. The CDR3 totals 17 residues. CDR3 sequence (DNA): TGCGCCAGCAGCTTGGCCGTGGTGGGACAGGGAGTTTCACCCCTCCACTTT. It codes for CASSLAVVGQGVSPLHF.

The chain couples TRBV5-1 to TRBJ1-2; possible D gene TRBD1, 5 bases. Trimming shortened V by 0 bases and J by 3 bases, and 12 bases separated the two germline ends. The V gene's germline CDR1 is SGHRS and CDR2 YFSETQ. The CDR3 consists of 15 residues. The CDR3 is CASSLAAGLDYGYTF. DNA of the CDR3: TGCGCCAGCAGCTTGGCGGCGGGGCTGGACTATGGCTACACCTTC.

The chain employs TRBV19 and TRBJ2-7; D is perhaps TRBD2 (7 bases). CDR1 is LNHDA and CDR2 is SQIVND in the germline V gene (reference sequence). CDR3 length equals 15 residues. V lost 5 bases to trimming and J lost 4 bases, with 18 bases between them. The CDR3 DNA sequence: TGTGCCAGTAGTGGGCGGACTAGGGGGGCGTACGAGCAGTACTTC. Amino acid sequence: CASSGRTRGAYEQYF.

This chain connects TRBV7-2 to TRBJ2-7; 9 nucleotides agree with TRBD1. Unmatched junction bases numbered 11, after V lost 4 bases and J lost 4 bases. Per germline, CDR1 SGHTA and CDR2 FQGNSA. The CDR3 has 16 amino acids. This CDR3 reads CASSSTGTGNRYEQYF. The CDR3 nucleotides read TGTGCCAGCAGCTCCACCGGGACAGGGAATCGATACGAGCAGTACTTC.

The J gene is TRBJ1-2, the V gene TRBV6-1; D perhaps matches TRBD1 (6 bases). CDR3 length equals 14 residues. Germline loops: CDR1 MNHNS, CDR2 SASEGT. The V gene lost 0 bases and the J gene lost 6 bases, with 11 bases spanning the gap. In nucleotides, the CDR3 is TGTGCCAGCAGTGAAGCAGGGGGGGGGCATGGCTACACCTTC. Translation: CASSEAGGGHGYTF.

The chain joins TRBV7-3 to TRBJ2-1; 7 bases match TRBD2. J was trimmed by 0 bases and V by 6 bases; bases with no gene match: 8. In germline, CDR1 is SGHTA, CDR2 FQGTGA. There are 16 residues in the CDR3. CDR3 in DNA: TGTGCCAGCAGGAAAAGCGGGGATAGCTCCTACAATGAGCAGTTCTTC. Its translation: CASRKSGDSSYNEQFF.

The chain joins TRBV29-1 to TRBJ1-2; 9 bases agree with TRBD1. The CDR3 has 12 amino acids. Trimming at V came to 4 bases and at J to 3 bases, leaving 0 bases not matched to a gene. Germline V gives CDR1 SQVTM, CDR2 ANQGSEA. The CDR3, as DNA: TGCAGCGTTGGGACAGGGGACTATGGCTACACCTTC. Residues: CSVGTGDYGYTF.

V usage is TRBV28 and J usage is TRBJ1-5; TRBD1 is a possible D gene (5 bases). CDR1 and CDR2 (germline): MDHEN, SYDVKM. This CDR3 spans 13 amino acids. Trimming shortened V by 3 bases and J by 12 bases, and 15 bases separated the two germline ends. CDR3 in amino acids: CASSFSRGEVQHF. DNA for the CDR3: TGTGCCAGCAGTTTCTCTAGAGGGGAGGTCCAGCATTTT.

The chain employs TRBV11-3 and TRBJ2-1; 8 bases match TRBD2. The V gene's germline CDR1 is SGHNT and CDR2 YENEEA. The CDR3 totals 15 residues. J lost 8 bases, V lost 2 bases, and 8 bases had no gene match. Here the CDR3 reads CASSLLAGPGYEQFF. In nucleotides, the CDR3 is TGTGCCAGCAGCTTACTAGCGGGTCCGGGCTATGAGCAGTTCTTC.

V gene TRBV2 combines with J gene TRBJ2-7, with D possibly being TRBD2 (5 bases). The germline CDR1 and CDR2 sequences are SNHLY and FYNNEI. CDR3 size: 14 residues. V lost 5 bases and J lost 3, with 14 bases in between. The CDR3 DNA reads TGTGCCAGCAGTTTCGCGGGCAGCCACTACGAGCAGTACTTC. It yields the protein CASSFAGSHYEQYF.

This chain links TRBV7-9 with TRBJ2-1; 11 nucleotides match TRBD2. With V trimmed by 5 bases and J by 4 bases, 7 bases remained unmatched. Germline lookup yields CDR1 SEHNR and CDR2 FQNEAQ (reference sequence). The CDR3 runs 16 residues. CDR3 coding DNA: TGTGCCAGCAGCCCCCGACTAGCGGGATTGTACAATGAGCAGTTCTTC. It specifies CASSPRLAGLYNEQFF.

V is TRBV5-1 and J is TRBJ2-5, with D maybe TRBD1 (5 bases). The CDR3 is 15 residues long. V gave up 0 bases and J gave up 1 base, with 10 bases separating them. Germline V lookup: CDR1 SGHRS, CDR2 YFSETQ. The CDR3 loop reads CASSLARAPQETQYF. CDR3 DNA sequence: TGCGCCAGCAGCTTGGCCAGGGCTCCCCAAGAGACCCAGTACTTC.